This T cell receptor beta chain was identified in a study of neurological immune-mediated disorders. A single record per CDR3 protein comes from TCRdb applying MiXCR to the 5' RACE reads. The table has tens of thousands of distinct CDR3 sequences, 5% to 5.5% seen once. The unsorted libraries were generated from a total of 2 million PBMCs, which had been stored in RNAlater at -80 C. The length of the CDR3 is 15 residues. V lost 4 bases and J lost 2; bases outside the gene matches: 3. In germline, CDR1 is SGHDT, CDR2 YYEEEE. This sequence originates from a woman aged 25 to 39 with multiple sclerosis. The genes are TRBV5-6 and TRBJ1-5, with 10 bases fitting TRBD1. Sequences were obtained from PBMCs. CDR3 nucleotide sequence: TGTGCCAGCAGCGTGACAGGGGGCGGCAATCAGCCCCAGCATTTT. It translates to CASSVTGGGNQPQHF.